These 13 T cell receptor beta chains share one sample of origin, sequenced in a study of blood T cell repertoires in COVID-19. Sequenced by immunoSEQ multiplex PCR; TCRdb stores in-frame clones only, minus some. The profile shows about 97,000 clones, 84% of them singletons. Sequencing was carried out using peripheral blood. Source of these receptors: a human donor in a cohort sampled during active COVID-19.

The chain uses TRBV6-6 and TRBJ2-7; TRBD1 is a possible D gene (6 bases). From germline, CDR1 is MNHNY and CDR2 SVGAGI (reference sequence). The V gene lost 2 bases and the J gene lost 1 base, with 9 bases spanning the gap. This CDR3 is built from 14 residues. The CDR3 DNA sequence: TGTGCCAGCAGTTACCCCGGACAGTCCTACGAGCAGTACTTC. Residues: CASSYPGQSYEQYF.

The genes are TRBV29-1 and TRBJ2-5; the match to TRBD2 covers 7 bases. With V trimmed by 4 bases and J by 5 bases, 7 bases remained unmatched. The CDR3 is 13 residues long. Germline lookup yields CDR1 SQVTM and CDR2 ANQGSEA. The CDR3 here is CSVVERGGETQYF. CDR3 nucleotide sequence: TGCAGCGTTGTTGAGAGGGGAGGGGAGACCCAGTACTTC.

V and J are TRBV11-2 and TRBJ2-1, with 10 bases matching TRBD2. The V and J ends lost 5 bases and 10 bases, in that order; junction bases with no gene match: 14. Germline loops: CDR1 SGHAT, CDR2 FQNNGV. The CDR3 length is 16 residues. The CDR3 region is CASSAEWASGGREQFF. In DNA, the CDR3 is TGTGCCAGCAGCGCCGAATGGGCTAGCGGGGGTCGCGAGCAGTTCTTC. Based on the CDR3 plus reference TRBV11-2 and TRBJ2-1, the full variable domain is EAGVAQSPRYKIIEKRQSVAFWCNPISGHATLYWYQQILGQGPKLLIQFQNNGVVDDSQLPKDRFSAERLKGVDSTLKIQPAKLEDSAVYLCASSAEWASGGREQFFGPGTRLTVL.

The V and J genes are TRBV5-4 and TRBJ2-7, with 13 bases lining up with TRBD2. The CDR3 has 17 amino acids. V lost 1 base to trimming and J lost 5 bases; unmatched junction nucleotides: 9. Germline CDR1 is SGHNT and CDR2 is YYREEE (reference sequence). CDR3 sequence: CASSLRRTSGGGNEQYF. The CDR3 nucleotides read TGTGCCAGCAGCTTGAGAAGGACTAGCGGGGGTGGAAACGAGCAGTACTTC.

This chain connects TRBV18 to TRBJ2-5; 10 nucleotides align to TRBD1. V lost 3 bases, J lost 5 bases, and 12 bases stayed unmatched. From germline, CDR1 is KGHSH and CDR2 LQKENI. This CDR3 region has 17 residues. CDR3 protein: CASSPGKTGGWRETQYF. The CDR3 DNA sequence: TGTGCCAGCTCACCGGGAAAGACAGGGGGCTGGAGGGAGACCCAGTACTTC.

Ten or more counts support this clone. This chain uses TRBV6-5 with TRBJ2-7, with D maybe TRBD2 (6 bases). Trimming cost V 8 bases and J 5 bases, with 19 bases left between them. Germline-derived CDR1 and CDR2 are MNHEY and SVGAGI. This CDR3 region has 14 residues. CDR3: CASSLGGVRNEQYF. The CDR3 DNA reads TGTGCCAGCTCCCTAGGAGGGGTTCGGAACGAGCAGTACTTC.

The CDR3 DNA follows: TGTGCCAGCAGCCAAGAAGCGACTAGCGGGGGGGCCATTGAGCAGTTCTTC. As protein: CASSQEATSGGAIEQFF. V and J are TRBV4-2 and TRBJ2-1; TRBD2 matches at 14 bases. This CDR3 region has 17 residues. Germline V gives CDR1 LGHNA, CDR2 YNFKEQ. V lost 0 bases and J lost 9; bases outside the gene matches: 7.

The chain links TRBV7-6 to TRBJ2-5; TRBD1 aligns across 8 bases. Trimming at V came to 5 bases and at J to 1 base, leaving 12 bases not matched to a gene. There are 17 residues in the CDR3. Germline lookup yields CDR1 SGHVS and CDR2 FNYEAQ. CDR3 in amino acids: CASSLRQGRRSQETQYF. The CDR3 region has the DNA TGTGCCAGCAGCCTTAGACAGGGGCGCAGGTCCCAAGAGACCCAGTACTTC. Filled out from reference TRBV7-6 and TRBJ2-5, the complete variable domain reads GAGVSQSPRYKVTKRGQDVALRCDPISGHVSLYWYRQALGQGPEFLTYFNYEAQQDKSGLPNDRFSAERPEGSISTLTIQRTEQRDSAMYRCASSLRQGRRSQETQYFGPGTRLLVL.

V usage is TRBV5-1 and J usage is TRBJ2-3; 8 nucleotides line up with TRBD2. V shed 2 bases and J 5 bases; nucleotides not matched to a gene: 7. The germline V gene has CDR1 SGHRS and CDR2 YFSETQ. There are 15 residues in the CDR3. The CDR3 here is CASSFGGASGDTQYF. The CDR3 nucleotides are TGCGCCAGCAGCTTCGGGGGGGCCAGCGGAGATACGCAGTATTTT.

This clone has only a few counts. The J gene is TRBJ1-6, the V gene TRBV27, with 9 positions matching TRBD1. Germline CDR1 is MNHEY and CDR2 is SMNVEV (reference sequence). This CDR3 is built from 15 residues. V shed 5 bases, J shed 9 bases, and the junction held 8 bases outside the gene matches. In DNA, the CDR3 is TGTGCCAGCAGTGAGACAGGGGGATTCAGTTCACCCCTCCACTTT. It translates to CASSETGGFSSPLHF.

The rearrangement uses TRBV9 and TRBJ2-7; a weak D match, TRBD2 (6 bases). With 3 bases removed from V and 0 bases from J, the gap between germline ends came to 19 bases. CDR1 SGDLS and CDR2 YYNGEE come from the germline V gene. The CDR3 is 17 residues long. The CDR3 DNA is TGTGCCAGCAGCGCAGGACTCTTAGCGGTTTTCTCCTACGAGCAGTACTTC. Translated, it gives CASSAGLLAVFSYEQYF. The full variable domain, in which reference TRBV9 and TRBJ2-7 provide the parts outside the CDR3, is DSGVTQTPKHLITATGQRVTLRCSPRSGDLSVYWYQQSLDQGLQFLIQYYNGEERAKGNILERFSAQQFPDLHSELNLSSLELGDSALYFCASSAGLLAVFSYEQYFGPGTRLTVT.

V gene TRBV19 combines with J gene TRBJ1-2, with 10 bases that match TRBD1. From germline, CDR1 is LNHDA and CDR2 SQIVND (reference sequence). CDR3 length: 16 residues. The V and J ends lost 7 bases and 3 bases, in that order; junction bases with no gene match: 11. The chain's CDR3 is CASTTRGTGEDYGYTF. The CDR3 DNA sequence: TGTGCCAGTACCACAAGGGGGACAGGGGAGGACTATGGCTACACCTTC.

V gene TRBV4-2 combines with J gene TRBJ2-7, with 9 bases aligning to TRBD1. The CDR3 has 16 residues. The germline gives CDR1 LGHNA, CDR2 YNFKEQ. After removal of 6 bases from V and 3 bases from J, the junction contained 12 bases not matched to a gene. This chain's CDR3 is CASRLEMGQGNYEQYF. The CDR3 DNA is TGTGCCAGCAGGCTAGAGATGGGACAGGGTAACTACGAGCAGTACTTC.